This T cell receptor beta chain was profiled in a study of blood T cell repertoires in COVID-19. Background on the study: Samples taken during acute and convalescent COVID-19 were collected in the United States, Italy and Spain. PBMCs, B-cell-depleted T cells, or T cells provided the cDNA or gDNA that made up the material.

Original data processing: Reference gene primer amplification gave estimated nucleated cell counts. Repertoires were generated with immunoSEQ multiplex PCR, while TCRdb's copy carries only in-frame clones and drops some. V and J calls and clone size are given by that table; D and trimming were obtained from the DNA. The sample shows tens of thousands of clones, about 80% of them seen only once. Germline V lookup: CDR1 LNHDA, CDR2 SQIVND (reference sequence). CDR3 length: 12 residues. V lost 10 bases and J 5 bases, leaving 13 bases between the germline ends. The chain combines TRBV19 with TRBJ2-3, with a weak D call TRBD1 (5 bases). Specimen: peripheral blood. This TCR was sampled from a woman aged 70-85 years with acute or convalescent COVID-19. The CDR3: CATSQGGDTQYF. The CDR3 DNA follows: TGTGCCACCAGCCAGGGTGGAGATACGCAGTATTTT. Full variable domain (remainder filled in from reference TRBV19 and TRBJ2-3): DGGITQSPKYLFRKEGQNVTLSCEQNLNHDAMYWYRQDPGQGLRLIYYSQIVNDFQKGDIAEGYSVSREKKESFPLTVTSAQKNPTAFYLCATSQGGDTQYFGPGTRLTVL.